The entry below describes one T cell receptor (beta chain). Germline lookup yields CDR1 SGHRS and CDR2 YFSETQ. This CDR3 comprises 15 residues. V lost 3 bases to trimming and J lost 0 bases, with 10 bases between them. This entry comes from a study of blood T cell repertoires in COVID-19. At the level of the study: The study drew acute and convalescent COVID-19 samples from the United States, Italy and Spain. T cells, B-cell-depleted T cells, or PBMCs supplied cDNA or gDNA.

Methods used by the authors: Cell counts per sample came from amplifying reference gene primers. The protocol was immunoSEQ multiplex PCR, while the TCRdb copy is restricted to in-frame clones and leaves out a portion. Clone size and V and J calls were adopted from that table, with D and trimming inferred from the DNA. The sample lists approximately 22,000 clones, 92% occurring once. This receptor was obtained from a man aged 65 to 79 with active COVID-19. V usage is TRBV5-1 and J usage is TRBJ2-1, with D tentatively TRBD2 (5 bases). The specimen sequenced was peripheral blood. The CDR3, as DNA: TGCGCCAGCAGCTCGCGGGCGGGCTCCTACAATGAGCAGTTCTTC. This sequence encodes CASSSRAGSYNEQFF. Based on the CDR3 plus reference TRBV5-1 and TRBJ2-1, the full variable domain is KAGVTQTPRYLIKTRGQQVTLSCSPISGHRSVSWYQQTPGQGLQFLFEYFSETQRNKGNFPGRFSGRQFSNSRSEMNVSTLELGDSALYLCASSSRAGSYNEQFFGPGTRLTVL.